Shown below are 21 T cell receptor beta chains from a single sample sequenced in a study of T cells in Graves' hyperthyroidism and ophthalmopathy. RNA transcripts yielded amplified TCR beta CDR3 regions. The HTBI primer set served for first-round RT-PCR of the TCR CDR3. TCRdb re-derived calls from the multiplex PCR reads in MiXCR, one entry per CDR3 protein. The top ten hold 9.5% to 15% of the sample, which has 600,000 or so distinct CDR3 sequences, approximately 15% seen once. The sample consisted of blood. These TCRs come from a woman aged 45-59 years with Graves' ophthalmopathy.

The rearrangement links TRBV4-1 to TRBJ2-2; D may be TRBD1 or TRBD2 (6 bases each). Germline V CDR1 and CDR2: MGHRA, YSYEKL. The CDR3 totals 16 residues. V was clipped by 1 base and J by 8 bases, with 17 bases between them. The CDR3 DNA reads TGCGCCAGCAGCCAAGGGCAGGGGAGGATAGAAGGGGAGCTGTTTTTT. Protein: CASSQGQGRIEGELFF.

This clonotype was recorded at least ten times. Here the CDR3 DNA reads TGTGCCAGCAGCTTAGTCATCGGCGGGGAGCTGTTTTTT. It specifies CASSLVIGGELFF. The chain carries TRBV7-2 and TRBJ2-2; D is uncertain. The germline V gene encodes CDR1 SGHTA and CDR2 FQGNSA. Trimming pared 1 base from V and 7 bases from J, leaving 7 bases between. CDR3 size: 13 residues.

Only a few counts were recorded for this clonotype. The genes are TRBV6-2 or TRBV6-3 and TRBJ1-5, with D maybe TRBD1 (5 bases). The CDR3 loop spans 14 amino acids. CDR1 is MNHEY and CDR2 is SVGEGT in the germline V gene. The ends were cut back, 0 bases at V and 7 bases at J, with 10 bases in the middle. CDR3 DNA: TGTGCCAGCAGTTACTCGTCGGGACGCCAGCCCCAGCATTTT. It specifies CASSYSSGRQPQHF.

This clonotype was seen at least ten times. The V and J genes are TRBV6-1 and TRBJ2-7, with D perhaps matching TRBD1 or TRBD2 (5 bases each). V was clipped by 4 bases and J by 0 bases, with 16 bases between them. Germline values: CDR1 MNHNS, CDR2 SASEGT. This CDR3 contains 16 residues. The CDR3 sequence is CASSGRRGTVSYEQYF. In nucleotides, the CDR3 is TGTGCCAGCAGTGGGCGGAGAGGGACCGTCTCCTACGAGCAGTACTTC.

Ten or more counts support this clonotype. The chain combines TRBV20-1 with TRBJ2-1; D call uncertain. V was trimmed by 4 bases and J by 7 bases, leaving 11 bases between them. Germline CDR1 is DFQATT and CDR2 is SNEGSKA (reference sequence). There are 12 residues in the CDR3. The CDR3 DNA reads as TGCAGTGCTAACGGCCCGTGGAATGAGCAGTTCTTC. Translated, it gives CSANGPWNEQFF.

This clonotype was seen only once. The CDR3 DNA is TGCAGCGTGGCCCTGGGCGGGGTAGCCAAAAACATTCAGTACTTC. It yields the protein CSVALGGVAKNIQYF. V is TRBV29-1 and J is TRBJ2-4; tentative D call: TRBD2 (6 bases). This CDR3 has 15 amino acids. Trimming removed 6 bases from V and 0 bases from J, with 15 bases in between. CDR1 SQVTM and CDR2 ANQGSEA come from the germline V gene.

This clonotype appeared many times. The chain recombines TRBV6-2 or TRBV6-3 with TRBJ2-5; 12 nucleotides match TRBD2. J gave up 4 bases and V 4 bases, and 7 bases lay outside the gene matches. The CDR3 runs to 16 residues. Germline values: CDR1 MNHEY, CDR2 SVGEGT. CDR3 region: CASSSRTSGIVETQYF. The CDR3 DNA reads TGTGCCAGCAGTTCACGGACTAGCGGGATTGTAGAGACCCAGTACTTC.

This clonotype was counted ten times or more. V and J are TRBV6-1 and TRBJ1-1; the D is unclear. Germline values: CDR1 MNHNS, CDR2 SASEGT. With 1 base removed from V and 2 bases from J, the gap between germline ends came to 14 bases. This CDR3 spans 16 amino acids. The CDR3 DNA reads as TGTGCCAGCAGTGAAGGGTTAGGTGGCAAAAACACTGAAGCTTTCTTT. It codes for CASSEGLGGKNTEAFF.

CDR3 coding DNA: TGTGCCAGTAGTAAAAACAGGGGTAGCAATCAGCCCCAGCATTTT. Protein product: CASSKNRGSNQPQHF. The chain is built from TRBV19 and TRBJ1-5, with 7 bases identical to TRBD1. Germline values: CDR1 LNHDA, CDR2 SQIVND (reference sequence). The J segment lost 0 bases and the V segment lost 4 bases, leaving 3 bases of the junction unmatched. The CDR3 covers 15 residues.

This clonotype appeared a few times. This sequence joins TRBV16 and TRBJ2-1, with a tentative D call TRBD2 (5 bases). The CDR3 is 14 amino acids. Trimming removed 8 bases at V and 3 bases at J, with 14 bases between. CDR1 KGHSY and CDR2 FQNENV come from the germline V gene. CDR3 bases: TGTGCCAGCGCGAATAGCGAACACTACAATGAGCAGTTCTTC. It codes for CASANSEHYNEQFF.

The rearrangement uses TRBV19 and TRBJ1-5; D not resolved. This CDR3 spans 15 amino acids. Trimming pared 4 bases from V and 1 base from J, leaving 11 bases between. The germline CDR1 and CDR2 sequences are LNHDA and SQIVND (reference sequence). The CDR3 loop reads CASSTAGMSNQPQHF. The CDR3 DNA is TGTGCCAGTAGTACTGCTGGGATGAGCAATCAGCCCCAGCATTTT.

The chain has TRBV28 and TRBJ1-5, with 9 nucleotides matching TRBD1. The CDR3 runs 19 residues. Germline CDR1 reads MDHEN; CDR2 reads SYDVKM. The junction had 14 bases not matched to a gene; V was cut back by 5 bases and J by 0 bases. CDR3: CASSPWGRTGVGSNQPQHF. CDR3 bases: TGTGCCAGCAGTCCCTGGGGGCGGACAGGGGTCGGTAGCAATCAGCCCCAGCATTTT.

This clonotype showed up many times. V usage is TRBV7-2 and J usage is TRBJ1-1; D gene uncertain. The CDR3 runs to 14 residues. V shed 1 base and J shed 6 bases, with 12 bases lying between them. Germline CDR1 is SGHTA and CDR2 is FQGNSA. The CDR3 region has the DNA TGTGCCAGCAGCTTAGAATCGGGGATTTCTGAAGCTTTCTTT. Protein sequence: CASSLESGISEAFF.

This clonotype was found many times. V is TRBV20-1 and J is TRBJ2-5; TRBD2 agrees at 10 bases. The CDR3 is made up of 17 amino acids. Germline V CDR1 and CDR2: DFQATT, SNEGSKA (reference sequence). Trimming at V came to 0 bases and at J to 4 bases, leaving 11 bases not matched to a gene. The CDR3 DNA sequence: TGCAGTGCTAGAGATTATCGGCTAGCGGGAGTTGGAGAGACCCAGTACTTC. Its translation is CSARDYRLAGVGETQYF.

This clonotype has just a few counts. In this CDR3 the conserved last residue, phenylalanine or tryptophan, is missing, so a read error is likely. V usage is TRBV19 and J usage is TRBJ2-7, with D possibly matching TRBD1 (6 bases). V was pared by 1 base and J by 6 bases, with 28 bases between. In germline, CDR1 is LNHDA, CDR2 SQIVND (reference sequence). CDR3 length: 19 residues. This CDR3 is CASSIAYRVTKGNAFEQYL. The CDR3 region has the DNA TGTGCCAGTAGTATAGCTTACAGGGTAACGAAAGGAAACGCTTTCGAGCAGTACCTC.

A remark on this clonotype: This may be a read error: a much more frequent sequence differs by one nucleotide. The gene calls are TRBV27 and TRBJ2-3, with a weak D call TRBD2 (5 bases). In germline, CDR1 is MNHEY, CDR2 SMNVEV (reference sequence). The germline V and J ends were trimmed by 2 bases and 5 bases, with 14 bases remaining between them. The CDR3 extends over 15 amino acids. CDR3 residues: CASSLVRETQDTQYF. The CDR3 DNA is TGTGCCAGCAGTTTAGTGAGGGAGACCCAAGATACGCAGTATTTT.

This clonotype was counted between two and nine times. This sequence joins TRBV6-2 or TRBV6-3 and TRBJ2-1; possible D gene TRBD1, 6 bases. This CDR3 has 13 amino acids. Germline V lookup: CDR1 MNHEY, CDR2 SVGEGT. The V end lost 3 bases, the J end lost 9 bases, and 12 bases lay between the germline ends. The CDR3 region has the DNA TGTGCCAGCAGTTATTCCACAGGGCGTGAGCAGTTCTTC. This translates into CASSYSTGREQFF.

This clonotype showed up many times. The genes are TRBV11-2 and TRBJ2-1; D is ambiguous. CDR3 length equals 12 residues. Per germline, CDR1 SGHAT and CDR2 FQNNGV. V gave up 5 bases and J gave up 6 bases, with 8 bases separating them. The CDR3 DNA follows: TGTGCCAGCAGCCCGGTAGGCAATGAGCAGTTCTTC. Its protein product is CASSPVGNEQFF.

This clonotype was seen ten or more times. This chain links TRBV12-3 or TRBV12-4 with TRBJ1-5; 8 bases fit TRBD1. This CDR3 comprises 14 residues. Trimming at V came to 6 bases and at J to 3 bases, leaving 4 bases not matched to a gene. CDR3 sequence reads: CASSGQGVNQPQHF. The CDR3 nucleotides are TGTGCCAGCAGCGGACAGGGCGTCAATCAGCCCCAGCATTTT.

This clonotype was seen only a few times. The V call is TRBV6-5, the J call TRBJ1-5; no definite D call. Trimming stripped 2 bases from V and 1 base from J, with 12 bases between. CDR3 length: 16 amino acids. Germline CDR1 MNHEY, CDR2 SVGAGI. DNA for the CDR3: TGTGCCAGCAGTTACCGACGGAGTTCCAGCAATCAGCCCCAGCATTTT. This gives the protein CASSYRRSSSNQPQHF.

V gene TRBV19 combines with J gene TRBJ2-4; D remains ambiguous. CDR3 size: 16 residues. Trimming pared 5 bases from V and 0 bases from J, leaving 14 bases between. CDR1 is LNHDA, CDR2 SQIVND, per germline (reference sequence). CDR3 DNA sequence: TGTGCCAGTAGTCAGTGGAGTGGAGTAGCCAAAAACATTCAGTACTTC. It translates to CASSQWSGVAKNIQYF.